These T cell receptor beta chains were read from a single sample in a study of cytotoxic CD8 clonotypes in ibrutinib-treated CLL. TCRdb keeps only in-frame clones here, not all; method: immunoSEQ multiplex PCR. The data show 200,000 to 250,000 clones, 70% seen once. This material consisted of PBMCs, taken after 24 months of ibrutinib treatment. These receptors came from a human donor with chronic lymphocytic leukemia. Each CDR3 is given with its conserved first and last residue. The D gene is left open where the match is weak. The size field is filled for only some rows; it gives once, few, many or a size class.

clone_size: .; d_call: TRBD1; j_call: TRBJ2-5; v_call: TRBV5-1; cdr3_aa: CASSSEGGTLFGETQYF; cdr3_nt: TGCGCCAGCAGTTCAGAAGGGGGCACGTTGTTCGGGGAGACCCAGTACTTC
clone_size: few; d_call: .; j_call: TRBJ1-1; v_call: TRBV7-6; cdr3_aa: CASSLASGGNGGAFF; cdr3_nt: TGTGCCAGCAGCTTAGCGTCGGGCGGAAATGGGGGAGCTTTCTTT
clone_size: few; d_call: .; j_call: TRBJ2-5; v_call: TRBV2; cdr3_aa: CASSGEGETQYF; cdr3_nt: TGTGCCAGCAGTGGTGAAGGCGAGACCCAGTACTTC
clone_size: .; d_call: TRBD2; j_call: TRBJ2-1; v_call: TRBV27; cdr3_aa: CASRTSGIYGEQFF; cdr3_nt: TGTGCCAGCAGGACTAGCGGGATATATGGTGAGCAGTTCTTC
clone_size: .; d_call: .; j_call: TRBJ2-7; v_call: TRBV30; cdr3_aa: CAWSGKGQSYEQYF; cdr3_nt: TGTGCCTGGAGCGGAAAAGGACAGTCCTACGAGCAGTACTTC
clone_size: .; d_call: .; j_call: TRBJ2-3; v_call: TRBV28; cdr3_aa: CASSPSGSSSDTQYF; cdr3_nt: TGTGCCAGCAGCCCCAGTGGGAGTTCATCGGATACGCAGTATTTT
clone_size: .; d_call: TRBD1; j_call: TRBJ1-5; v_call: TRBV23-1; cdr3_aa: CASNRGHGSNQPQHF; cdr3_nt: TGCGCCAGTAACAGGGGGCATGGAAGCAATCAGCCCCAGCATTTT
clone_size: few; d_call: .; j_call: TRBJ2-3; v_call: TRBV4-2; cdr3_aa: CASSQGEVGDTQYF; cdr3_nt: TGTGCCAGCAGCCAAGGGGAGGTTGGAGATACGCAGTATTTT
clone_size: .; d_call: .; j_call: TRBJ2-7; v_call: TRBV30; cdr3_aa: CAWSPLEPTTQYF; cdr3_nt: TGTGCCTGGAGCCCCCTAGAACCTACGACGCAGTACTTC
clone_size: .; d_call: TRBD2; j_call: TRBJ2-7; v_call: TRBV2; cdr3_aa: CASSEARLAYEQYF; cdr3_nt: TGTGCCAGCAGTGAAGCTAGACTAGCATACGAGCAGTACTTC
clone_size: .; d_call: .; j_call: TRBJ1-4; v_call: TRBV27; cdr3_aa: CASSVQGPKPGGREKLFF; cdr3_nt: TGTGCCAGCAGCGTTCAGGGACCGAAACCAGGTGGTCGTGAAAAACTGTTTTTT
clone_size: .; d_call: TRBD2; j_call: TRBJ2-7; v_call: TRBV9; cdr3_aa: CASSALPGDYYEQYF; cdr3_nt: TGTGCCAGCAGCGCGTTGCCGGGGGACTACTACGAGCAGTACTTC
clone_size: .; d_call: .; j_call: TRBJ1-4; v_call: TRBV4-3; cdr3_aa: CASSPQGSNEKLFF; cdr3_nt: TGCGCCAGCAGCCCGCAGGGTTCGAATGAAAAACTGTTTTTT
clone_size: .; d_call: TRBD2; j_call: TRBJ2-7; v_call: TRBV5-1; cdr3_aa: CASSFSSGSNEQYF; cdr3_nt: TGCGCCAGCAGCTTTAGCAGCGGGAGTAACGAGCAGTACTTC
clone_size: once; d_call: TRBD1; j_call: TRBJ2-6; v_call: TRBV19; cdr3_aa: CASSTGTGVFGANVLTF; cdr3_nt: TGTGCCAGTAGTACCGGGACAGGTGTCTTTGGGGCCAACGTCCTGACTTTC
clone_size: .; d_call: .; j_call: TRBJ2-1; v_call: TRBV14; cdr3_aa: CASSQIGPINEQFF; cdr3_nt: TGTGCCAGCAGCCAGATAGGTCCCATCAATGAGCAGTTCTTC
clone_size: .; d_call: .; j_call: TRBJ1-1; v_call: TRBV2; cdr3_aa: CASSGQLNTEAFF; cdr3_nt: TGTGCCAGCAGCGGACAGTTGAACACTGAAGCTTTCTTT
clone_size: .; d_call: .; j_call: TRBJ2-3; v_call: TRBV13; cdr3_aa: CASSPSGEDTQYF; cdr3_nt: TGTGCCAGCAGCCCCTCTGGGGAGGATACGCAGTATTTT
clone_size: .; d_call: .; j_call: TRBJ2-7; v_call: TRBV30; cdr3_aa: CAWSTGNSYEQYF; cdr3_nt: TGTGCCTGGAGTACCGGGAACTCCTACGAGCAGTACTTC
clone_size: once; d_call: .; j_call: TRBJ2-7; v_call: TRBV28; cdr3_aa: CASSLTPGTTYEQYF; cdr3_nt: TGTGCCAGCAGTTTAACCCCCGGGACAACCTACGAGCAGTACTTC